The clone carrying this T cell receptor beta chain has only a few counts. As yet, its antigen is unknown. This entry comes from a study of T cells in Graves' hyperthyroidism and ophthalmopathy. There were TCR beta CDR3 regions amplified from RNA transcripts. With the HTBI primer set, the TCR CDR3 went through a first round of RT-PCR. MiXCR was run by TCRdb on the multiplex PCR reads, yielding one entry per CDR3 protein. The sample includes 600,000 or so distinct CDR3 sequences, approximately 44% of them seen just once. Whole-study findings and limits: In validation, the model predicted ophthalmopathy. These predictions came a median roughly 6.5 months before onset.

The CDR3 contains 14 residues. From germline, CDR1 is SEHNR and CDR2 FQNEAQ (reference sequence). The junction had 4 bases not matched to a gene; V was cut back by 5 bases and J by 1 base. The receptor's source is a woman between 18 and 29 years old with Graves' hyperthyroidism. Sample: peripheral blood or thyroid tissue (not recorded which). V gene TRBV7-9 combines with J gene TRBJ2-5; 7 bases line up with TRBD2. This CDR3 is CASSLTSFQETQYF. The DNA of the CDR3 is TGTGCCAGCAGCCTGACTAGCTTCCAAGAGACCCAGTACTTC.